Each of the 29 T cell receptor beta chains below was sequenced from the same sample in a study of blood T cells in healthy people across ages. Combining a sample-barcoded 5' primer with a J-beta primer mix, a second PCR ran for roughly 7 to 12 cycles. TCRdb processed the 5' RACE reads anew with MiXCR; each CDR3 protein has one entry. The sample lists approximately 770,000 distinct CDR3 sequences, 58% occurring once. Sequencing was done on a sample of blood. These TCRs come from a man aged 30 to 45 in good health.

The V call is TRBV6-1, the J call TRBJ2-5, with D unclear. The DNA matches TRBJ2-7 better at its end, which makes the J call doubtful. The CDR3 has 13 residues. CDR1 and CDR2 (germline): MNHNS, SASEGT. CDR3 nucleotides: TGTGCCAGCAGTGAAGCATTAGTTTACGAGCAGTACTTC. Translation: CASSEALVYEQYF.

This clonotype was counted a single time. The rearrangement joins TRBV7-9 to TRBJ1-2; 9 nucleotides line up with TRBD1. There are 15 residues in the CDR3. V lost 4 bases and J lost 5; bases outside the gene matches: 8. The germline CDR1 and CDR2 sequences are SEHNR and FQNEAQ (reference sequence). CDR3 in DNA: TGTGCCAGCAGCTCGACGGGACAGGGCCAATATGGCTACACCTTC. It encodes CASSSTGQGQYGYTF.

V is TRBV30 and J is TRBJ1-2, with D possibly TRBD1 on 6 matching bases. Between the trimmed V and J ends, which lost 0 bases and 6 bases, there was a span of 11 bases. CDR1 GTSNPN and CDR2 SVGIG come from the germline V gene (reference sequence). This CDR3 has 13 residues. CDR3 amino acids: CAWSVGTSDGYTF. CDR3 nucleotide sequence: TGTGCCTGGAGTGTCGGGACATCTGATGGCTACACCTTC. Full variable domain (remainder filled in from reference TRBV30 and TRBJ1-2): SQTIHQWPATLVQPVGSPLSLECTVEGTSNPNLYWYRQAAGRGLQLLFYSVGIGQISSEVPQNLSASRPQDRQFILSSKKLLLSDSGFYLCAWSVGTSDGYTFGSGTRLTVV.

This clonotype has a single count. The chain carries TRBV19 and TRBJ2-7, with a possible D match to TRBD2 (6 bases). The V and J ends lost 1 base and 1 base respectively, with 8 bases between them. Germline values: CDR1 LNHDA, CDR2 SQIVND (reference sequence). The CDR3 extends over 14 amino acids. The DNA for the CDR3 is TGTGCCAGTAGTATAGTGGAGGGGTCCTACGAGCAGTACTTC. This encodes CASSIVEGSYEQYF.

The chain recombines TRBV9 with TRBJ1-2; D might be TRBD1 (5 bases). CDR3 size: 15 residues. In germline, CDR1 is SGDLS, CDR2 YYNGEE. Trimming removed 3 bases at V and 3 bases at J, with 15 bases between. The CDR3 sequence is CASSASGRLDYGYTF. For the CDR3, the DNA is TGTGCCAGCAGCGCCTCAGGGCGTCTCGACTATGGCTACACCTTC.

J is TRBJ1-1 and V is TRBV20-1, with a tentative D call TRBD1 (5 bases). CDR1 is DFQATT and CDR2 is SNEGSKA in the germline V gene (reference sequence). Trimming removed 2 bases at V and 2 bases at J, with 21 bases between. The CDR3 runs to 17 residues. As DNA, the CDR3 is TGCAGTGCTAGACAGGAGGGGAAACCCATCCGAAACACTGAAGCTTTCTTT. The encoded protein is CSARQEGKPIRNTEAFF.

This clonotype turned up a few times. The rearrangement uses TRBV20-1 and TRBJ2-7; maybe TRBD2 (6 bases). The CDR3 sequence is 13 residues long. Trimming pared 6 bases from V and 0 bases from J, leaving 12 bases between. Germline loops: CDR1 DFQATT, CDR2 SNEGSKA (reference sequence). The CDR3 region has the DNA TGCAGTGCGGGACTTCGTAGCTCCTACGAGCAGTACTTC. Residues: CSAGLRSSYEQYF.

As concerns this clonotype: Being one base from a much bigger clone, this may be a read error. The rearrangement links TRBV7-2 to TRBJ1-1, with unresolved D. With 5 bases removed from V and 2 bases from J, the gap between germline ends came to 9 bases. CDR1 is SGHTA, CDR2 FQGNSA, per germline. There are 13 residues in the CDR3. The CDR3 DNA sequence: TGTGCCAGCAGCGTACGAGGCAACACTGAAGCTTTCTTT. Translation gives CASSVRGNTEAFF.

The V and J genes are TRBV30 and TRBJ1-1, with D tentatively TRBD1 (5 bases). Germline V lookup: CDR1 GTSNPN, CDR2 SVGIG (reference sequence). The CDR3 covers 14 residues. V was cut by 3 bases and J by 5 bases, with 16 bases left in between. CDR3 bases: TGTGCCTGGAGCGGGGACGGGAGTCGTACTGAAGCTTTCTTT. It translates to CAWSGDGSRTEAFF.

The V and J genes are TRBV20-1 and TRBJ2-7; 9 bases align to TRBD2. The DNA end is a closer match to TRBJ2-5, so the J assignment may be wrong. The CDR3 loop spans 13 amino acids. CDR1 is DFQATT, CDR2 SNEGSKA, per germline (reference sequence). CDR3 loop: CSAFSGGGETQYF. CDR3 sequence (DNA): TGCAGTGCTTTTAGCGGGGGTGGCGAGACCCAGTACTTC.

The CDR3 DNA follows: TGTGCCAGCTTGGGACTCCCAGGTTCCGAGCAGTACTTC. Amino acid sequence: CASLGLPGSEQYF. This chain links TRBV2 with TRBJ2-5; tentative D call: TRBD2 (6 bases). The J call could be wrong; TRBJ2-7 is a better fit for the DNA end. Germline-derived CDR1 and CDR2 are SNHLY and FYNNEI. The CDR3 totals 13 residues.

CDR3 coding DNA: TGTGCCAGCGCGGAGACAGCCTATGGCTACACCTTC. Protein product: CASAETAYGYTF. The chain carries TRBV6-5 and TRBJ1-2; the D gene is possibly TRBD1 (5 bases). Per the germline V gene, CDR1 is MNHEY and CDR2 is SVGAGI. This CDR3 has 12 residues. Trimming removed 8 bases from V and 4 bases from J, with 11 bases in between.

The rearrangement uses TRBV11-3 and TRBJ2-1; unclear D gene. CDR1 is SGHNT, CDR2 YENEEA, per germline. There are 14 residues in the CDR3. V lost 0 bases and J 9 bases, leaving 12 bases between the germline ends. CDR3 DNA sequence: TGTGCCAGCAGCTTAGATCTAGGCAGCCCTGAGCAGTTCTTC. Amino acids: CASSLDLGSPEQFF.

This clonotype was seen a handful of times. The chain carries TRBV29-1 and TRBJ2-4; D perhaps matches TRBD1 (6 bases). Germline V lookup: CDR1 SQVTM, CDR2 ANQGSEA. The CDR3 covers 12 residues. Deletions cut 7 bases from V and 4 bases from J, with 11 bases between. CDR3 DNA: TGCAGCGCCGGACAGCCTAAAAACATTCAGTACTTC. Translated: CSAGQPKNIQYF.

In nucleotides, the CDR3 is TGTGCCAGCAGCTTATGGTCGGGGAGTGGAGCAGATACGCAGTATTTT. This gives the protein CASSLWSGSGADTQYF. This chain uses TRBV7-9 with TRBJ2-3, with D possibly being TRBD2 (5 bases). Germline V gene data show CDR1 as SEHNR and CDR2 as FQNEAQ (reference sequence). This CDR3 is built from 16 residues. V gave up 2 bases and J gave up 4 bases, with 16 bases separating them.

This clonotype was seen more than once but under ten times. The chain employs TRBV27 and TRBJ2-7, with 9 bases identical to TRBD1. Germline V CDR1 and CDR2: MNHEY, SMNVEV (reference sequence). The CDR3 has 16 residues. Unmatched junction bases numbered 6, after V lost 3 bases and J lost 0 bases. CDR3 residues: CASSFSGQGYSYEQYF. DNA of the CDR3: TGTGCCAGCAGTTTCTCCGGACAGGGGTACTCCTACGAGCAGTACTTC.

A few counts support this clonotype. This chain joins TRBV10-3 and TRBJ2-5; D remains ambiguous. Trimming cost V 2 bases and J 5 bases, with 12 bases left between them. The CDR3 extends over 14 amino acids. CDR1 ENHRY and CDR2 SYGVKD come from the germline V gene. Here the CDR3 reads CAISEPASRETQYF. The DNA for the CDR3 is TGTGCCATCAGTGAGCCAGCAAGTAGGGAGACCCAGTACTTC.

The gene calls are TRBV7-2 and TRBJ1-6, with 7 positions matching TRBD1. This CDR3 spans 16 amino acids. V shed 5 bases and J 0 bases; nucleotides not matched to a gene: 4. The germline V gene has CDR1 SGHTA and CDR2 FQGNSA. The CDR3 is CASSLDRASYNSPLHF. DNA of the CDR3: TGTGCCAGCAGCCTAGACAGGGCCTCCTATAATTCACCCCTCCACTTT.

The V and J genes are TRBV12-5 and TRBJ2-7; TRBD1 aligns across 7 bases. The V gene end was trimmed by 6 bases and the J gene end by 0 bases; junction bases not matched to a gene: 5. Germline V gene sequence: CDR1 LGHNT, CDR2 FRNRAP. There are 14 residues in the CDR3. The CDR3 DNA follows: TGTGCTAGTGGCACGGGACAGCCCTCCTACGAGCAGTACTTC. The encoded protein is CASGTGQPSYEQYF.

The V gene is TRBV27, the J gene TRBJ1-4, with no clear D. Trimming stripped 9 bases from V and 4 bases from J, with 0 bases between. From germline, CDR1 is MNHEY and CDR2 SMNVEV (reference sequence). This CDR3 is built from 9 residues. As DNA, the CDR3 is TGTGCCAGTAATGAAAAACTGTTTTTT. It translates to CASNEKLFF.

The V gene is TRBV5-4, the J gene TRBJ2-1, with 8 bases fitting TRBD1. Germline CDR1 SGHNT, CDR2 YYREEE (reference sequence). V shed 9 bases, J shed 2 bases, and the junction held 4 bases outside the gene matches. CDR3 length: 13 amino acids. CDR3: CATRTGPYNEQFF. The CDR3 coding sequence is TGTGCCACCAGGACAGGGCCCTACAATGAGCAGTTCTTC.

This clonotype was found many times. V and J are TRBV6-2 or TRBV6-3 and TRBJ2-5; D uncertain. Germline V CDR1 and CDR2: MNHEY, SVGEGT. Between the trimmed V and J ends, which lost 6 bases and 3 bases, there was a span of 5 bases. The CDR3 runs 11 residues. CDR3 DNA sequence: TGTGCCAGCAGGTCGGAAGAGACCCAGTACTTC. The encoded protein is CASRSEETQYF.

V usage is TRBV29-1 and J usage is TRBJ1-1; 12 bases agree with TRBD1. The germline gives CDR1 SQVTM, CDR2 ANQGSEA. V was pared by 7 bases and J by 5 bases, with 5 bases of the junction left unmatched. The CDR3 runs to 13 residues. The CDR3 is CSGKGQGATEAFF. Written as DNA, the CDR3 is TGCAGCGGTAAGGGACAGGGGGCGACTGAAGCTTTCTTT.

V usage is TRBV6-5 and J usage is TRBJ2-7, with D tentatively TRBD2 (6 bases). The CDR3 covers 15 residues. The germline CDR1 and CDR2 sequences are MNHEY and SVGAGI. Trimming pared 4 bases from V and 0 bases from J, leaving 13 bases between. CDR3 sequence: CASSFGKTSSYEQYF. For the CDR3, the DNA is TGTGCCAGCAGTTTTGGGAAGACTAGCTCCTACGAGCAGTACTTC.

The V call is TRBV6-4, the J call TRBJ2-1, with TRBD2 identical over 9 bases. The CDR3 runs to 16 residues. Germline V gene lookup returns CDR1 MRHNA and CDR2 SNTAGT. V lost 10 bases, J lost 7 bases, and 17 bases stayed unmatched. CDR3 sequence: CATPPHSGGAGNEQFF. As DNA, the CDR3 is TGTGCCACACCACCACATAGCGGGGGAGCAGGGAATGAGCAGTTCTTC.

The sample holds many counts of this clonotype. It may be a read error: a sequence one base away is much more abundant. This chain links TRBV29-1 with TRBJ2-1; the D gene is possibly TRBD2 (6 bases). From germline, CDR1 is SQVTM and CDR2 ANQGSEA. CDR3 length equals 11 residues. CDR3 coding DNA: TGCAGCGGTGAAGTGGGGGGTGAGCAGTTCTTC. Residues: CSGEVGGEQFF.

The chain is built from TRBV5-1 and TRBJ2-1; TRBD2 matches at 13 bases. Trimming cost V 4 bases and J 5 bases; bases outside gene matches: 6. There are 16 residues in the CDR3. Per the germline V gene, CDR1 is SGHRS and CDR2 is YFSETQ. The CDR3 region has the DNA TGCGCCAGCAGCCCGTGGGGGACTAGCGGGGACAATGAGCAGTTCTTC. It encodes CASSPWGTSGDNEQFF.

This clonotype was observed a handful of times. The rearrangement links TRBV7-2 to TRBJ2-4; the D is unclear. CDR3 length: 12 residues. The germline V and J ends were trimmed by 4 bases and 7 bases, with 8 bases remaining between them. Germline V lookup: CDR1 SGHTA, CDR2 FQGNSA. CDR3 in amino acids: CASSSGRNIQYF. The CDR3 nucleotides read TGTGCCAGCAGCTCCGGCAGGAACATTCAGTACTTC.

A note on this clonotype: A much larger clone is a single base away; this may be a read error. The V call is TRBV4-1, the J call TRBJ2-4, with D perhaps matching TRBD1 (6 bases). The DNA end is more similar to TRBJ2-7, so the J call may be wrong. The germline V gene encodes CDR1 MGHRA and CDR2 YSYEKL. There are 14 residues in the CDR3. The CDR3, as DNA: TGCGCCAGCAGCCAAGGGCCAGGGGACTACGAGCAGTACTTC. Protein: CASSQGPGDYEQYF.